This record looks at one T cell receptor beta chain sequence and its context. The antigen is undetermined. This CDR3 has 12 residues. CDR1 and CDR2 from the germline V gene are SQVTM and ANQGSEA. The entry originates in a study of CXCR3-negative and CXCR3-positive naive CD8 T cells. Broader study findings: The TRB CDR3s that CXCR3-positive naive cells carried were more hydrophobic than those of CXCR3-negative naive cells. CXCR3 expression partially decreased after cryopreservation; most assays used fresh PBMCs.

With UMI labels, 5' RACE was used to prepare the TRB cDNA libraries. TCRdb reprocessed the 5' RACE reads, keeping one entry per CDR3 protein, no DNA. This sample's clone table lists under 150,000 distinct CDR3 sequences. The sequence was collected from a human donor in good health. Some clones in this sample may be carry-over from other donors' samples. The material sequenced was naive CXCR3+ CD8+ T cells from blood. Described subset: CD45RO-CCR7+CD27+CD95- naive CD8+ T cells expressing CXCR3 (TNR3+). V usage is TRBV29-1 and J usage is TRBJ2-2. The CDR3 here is CSVGRYTGELFF.